The clone carrying this T cell receptor beta chain has a count of ten or more. The data derive from a study of glioma-infiltrating T cells. V lost 4 bases, J lost 8 bases, and 9 bases stayed unmatched. The CDR3 extends over 15 amino acids. Germline V gene lookup returns CDR1 SGHAT and CDR2 FQNNGV. TCR alpha and beta CDR3 regions were amplified from RNA using iRepertoire nested multiplex PCR. Input was 100-400 ng of tissue mRNA or PBMC total RNA. TCRdb passed the multiplex PCR reads through MiXCR, listing each CDR3 protein once. The table shows roughly 4,600 distinct CDR3 sequences, with under 25% occurring only once.

Sequencing was carried out using glioma tissue, nonneoplastic brain tissue, or PBMCs (not recorded which). The receptor's source is a human donor with low-grade glioma or glioblastoma, undergoing nonglioma brain surgery, or in good health (not recorded which). J is TRBJ2-1 and V is TRBV11-2, with 9 bases matching TRBD2. The chain's CDR3 is CASSSAGTSLYEQFF. CDR3 DNA: TGTGCCAGCAGCTCCGCCGGGACTAGCTTATATGAGCAGTTCTTC.